This T cell receptor beta chain was identified during a study of cytomegalovirus exposure and HLA in healthy donors. V lost 3 bases to trimming and J lost 2 bases; unmatched junction nucleotides: 4. The CDR3 spans 14 residues. CDR1 is SEHNR, CDR2 FQNEAQ, per germline (reference sequence). PCR amplification relied on 60 Vbeta primers (plus 13 Jbeta primers). The assay was immunoSEQ multiplex PCR, and TCRdb's table has in-frame clones only and misses some. The data contain 150,000 to 200,000 clones, 70% to 80% of them seen just once; the ten biggest clones take up around 3.5%. The V gene is TRBV7-9, the J gene TRBJ2-7; 7 positions agree with TRBD1. The receptor's source is a woman aged 60-75 years in good health and CMV-seropositive. Source material: PBMCs. The CDR3 DNA follows: TGTGCCAGCAGCTTCACAGGGGCTACCTACGAGCAGTACTTC. Amino acid sequence: CASSFTGATYEQYF. The full variable domain, in which reference TRBV7-9 and TRBJ2-7 provide the parts outside the CDR3, is DTGVSQNPRHKITKRGQNVTFRCDPISEHNRLYWYRQTLGQGPEFLTYFQNEAQLEKSRLLSDRFSAERPKGSFSTLEIQRTEQGDSAMYLCASSFTGATYEQYFGPGTRLTVT.